This is a list of T cell receptor beta chains from one sample in a study of human T cells and chemical hapten exposure. TCRdb ran MiXCR on the RACE reads and lists one entry per CDR3 protein. Of 340,000 or so distinct CDR3 sequences listed, under 9% were seen once; the top ten hold 8.4%. The source material was whole blood, sampled in connection with sensitization to the hapten diphenylcyclopropenone (DPC). The receptors derive from a woman younger than 30 with alopecia areata. Some clones in this sample may be carry-over from other donors' samples. The CDR3 runs from the conserved cysteine through the conserved F or W. D genes are given only for firm matches. Clone size is given for some rows only: seen once, a few or many times, or a class if the clone is expanded.

j_gene: TRBJ1-1
len: 14
v_gene: TRBV9
d_gene: .
abundance: .
CDR3nt: TGTGCCAGCAGCGTAAACGCCGGGAGGACTGAAGCTTTCTTT
CDR3aa: CASSVNAGRTEAFF

j_gene: TRBJ2-3
len: 16
v_gene: TRBV20-1
d_gene: TRBD2
abundance: .
CDR3nt: TGCAGTGCGATTCCGACTAGCGGGGGTTCCACAGATACGCAGTATTTT
CDR3aa: CSAIPTSGGSTDTQYF

j_gene: TRBJ1-6
len: 14
v_gene: TRBV27
d_gene: .
abundance: few
CDR3nt: TGTGCCAGCAGTTTATCTACAGGGTCTTCACCCCTCCACTTT
CDR3aa: CASSLSTGSSPLHF

j_gene: TRBJ1-3
len: 12
v_gene: TRBV12-3/TRBV12-4
d_gene: .
abundance: many
CDR3nt: TGTGCCAGCACTGGGAATGAAAACACCATATATTTT
CDR3aa: CASTGNENTIYF

j_gene: TRBJ2-3
len: 15
v_gene: TRBV12-3/TRBV12-4
d_gene: .
abundance: few
CDR3nt: TGTGCCAGCTTTCTTCTGGGGGGGGCAGGAGATACGCAGTATTTT
CDR3aa: CASFLLGGAGDTQYF

j_gene: TRBJ2-7
len: 16
v_gene: TRBV28
d_gene: .
abundance: many
CDR3nt: TGTGCCAGCAGCCATGATCCGGACAGCTCCTCCTACGAGCAGTACTTC
CDR3aa: CASSHDPDSSSYEQYF

j_gene: TRBJ2-5
len: 14
v_gene: TRBV4-1
d_gene: .
abundance: few
CDR3nt: TGCGCCAGCAGCCAAGTTTCCTGGGAAGAGACCCAGTACTTC
CDR3aa: CASSQVSWEETQYF

j_gene: TRBJ2-5
len: 15
v_gene: TRBV20-1
d_gene: TRBD1
abundance: many
CDR3nt: TGCAGTGCTAGAGCTGGACAGGGGGGACAAGAGACCCAGTACTTC
CDR3aa: CSARAGQGGQETQYF

j_gene: TRBJ2-5
len: 13
v_gene: TRBV12-3/TRBV12-4
d_gene: .
abundance: .
CDR3nt: TGTGCCAGCAGGGGAGGACGGATTTTGACCCAGTACTTC
CDR3aa: CASRGGRILTQYF

j_gene: TRBJ2-3
len: 14
v_gene: TRBV20-1
d_gene: TRBD2
abundance: many
CDR3nt: TGCAGTGCTAGACCAGGACTAGCGATAGATACGCAGTATTTT
CDR3aa: CSARPGLAIDTQYF

j_gene: TRBJ2-3
len: 14
v_gene: TRBV20-1
d_gene: .
abundance: few
CDR3nt: TGCAGTGCTAGAGACCCCGTTAACACAGATACGCAGTATTTT
CDR3aa: CSARDPVNTDTQYF

j_gene: TRBJ1-3
len: 15
v_gene: TRBV12-3/TRBV12-4
d_gene: .
abundance: .
CDR3nt: TGTGCCAGTCCAGACAGGCCTTCCTCTGGAAACACCATATATTTT
CDR3aa: CASPDRPSSGNTIYF

j_gene: TRBJ2-5
len: 16
v_gene: TRBV24-1
d_gene: TRBD2
abundance: .
CDR3nt: TGTGCCACCAGTGATTTGGGGACTAGCGGGGTAGAGACCCAGTACTTC
CDR3aa: CATSDLGTSGVETQYF

j_gene: TRBJ1-2
len: 16
v_gene: TRBV6-4
d_gene: TRBD1
abundance: few
CDR3nt: TGTGCCAGCAGTCCCCGGACAGGGCGAGATAACTATGGCTACACCTTC
CDR3aa: CASSPRTGRDNYGYTF

j_gene: TRBJ1-1
len: 14
v_gene: TRBV4-3
d_gene: .
abundance: few
CDR3nt: TGCGCCAGCAGCCAAGACAGGGAGAACACTGAAGCTTTCTTT
CDR3aa: CASSQDRENTEAFF

j_gene: TRBJ1-2
len: 14
v_gene: TRBV4-3
d_gene: TRBD1
abundance: many
CDR3nt: TGCGCCAGCAGCCAGACAGGGGACTACTATGGCTACACCTTC
CDR3aa: CASSQTGDYYGYTF

j_gene: TRBJ2-3
len: 15
v_gene: TRBV20-1
d_gene: .
abundance: .
CDR3nt: TGCAGTGCTAGAGAACAGGGTCGCCCGGCAGATACGCAGTATTTT
CDR3aa: CSAREQGRPADTQYF

j_gene: TRBJ1-1
len: 12
v_gene: TRBV10-3
d_gene: TRBD1
abundance: many
CDR3nt: TGTGCCATCAGTGGACAGGGGTCTGAAGCTTTCTTT
CDR3aa: CAISGQGSEAFF

j_gene: TRBJ1-1
len: 15
v_gene: TRBV14
d_gene: TRBD1
abundance: few
CDR3nt: TGTGCCAGCAGCCCTTGGACAGGTATGAACACTGAAGCTTTCTTT
CDR3aa: CASSPWTGMNTEAFF

j_gene: TRBJ1-1
len: 12
v_gene: TRBV28
d_gene: .
abundance: few
CDR3nt: TGTGCCAGCAGCGAGACAAACACTGAAGCTTTCTTT
CDR3aa: CASSETNTEAFF

j_gene: TRBJ1-1
len: 17
v_gene: TRBV6-2/TRBV6-3
d_gene: .
abundance: few
CDR3nt: TGTGCCAGCAGTTACTCGAGCAGGGGCGCAGGGAACACTGAAGCTTTCTTT
CDR3aa: CASSYSSRGAGNTEAFF

j_gene: TRBJ1-1
len: 14
v_gene: TRBV20-1
d_gene: .
abundance: .
CDR3nt: TGCAGTGCCCTGGCCCAGGGCGAGGGCACTGAAGCTTTCTTT
CDR3aa: CSALAQGEGTEAFF

j_gene: TRBJ2-5
len: 15
v_gene: TRBV7-8
d_gene: TRBD2
abundance: many
CDR3nt: TGTGCCAGCAGCTCAACCGGGACTAGCGTAGAGACCCAGTACTTC
CDR3aa: CASSSTGTSVETQYF

j_gene: TRBJ2-7
len: 15
v_gene: TRBV4-3
d_gene: .
abundance: many
CDR3nt: TGCGCCAGCAGCCAAGGCCAGGACGGCTCCTACGAGCAGTACTTC
CDR3aa: CASSQGQDGSYEQYF

j_gene: TRBJ2-3
len: 19
v_gene: TRBV20-1
d_gene: TRBD2
abundance: many
CDR3nt: TGCAGTGCTGGCAACGGTTGGTCAGGGAGCGGGGGGGCCCTGAATACGCAGTATTTT
CDR3aa: CSAGNGWSGSGGALNTQYF

j_gene: TRBJ1-5
len: 15
v_gene: TRBV10-3
d_gene: .
abundance: .
CDR3nt: TGTGCCATCAGACGACAGGAGCTTAGCAATCAGCCCCAGCATTTT
CDR3aa: CAIRRQELSNQPQHF

j_gene: TRBJ1-2
len: 15
v_gene: TRBV29-1
d_gene: .
abundance: .
CDR3nt: TGCAGCGTTGAAGAGTCGAGGTACCCTTCCTATGGCTACACCTTC
CDR3aa: CSVEESRYPSYGYTF

j_gene: TRBJ1-3
len: 14
v_gene: TRBV11-2
d_gene: .
abundance: .
CDR3nt: TGTGCCAGCAGCCCCCCTTCCTTCGGAAACACCATATATTTT
CDR3aa: CASSPPSFGNTIYF

j_gene: TRBJ2-3
len: 15
v_gene: TRBV5-1
d_gene: TRBD1
abundance: .
CDR3nt: TGCGCCAGCTCCAGGGACAGGGGAGGACCAGATACGCAGTATTTT
CDR3aa: CASSRDRGGPDTQYF

j_gene: TRBJ1-4
len: 15
v_gene: TRBV20-1
d_gene: TRBD1
abundance: .
CDR3nt: TGCAGTGCTCCGGGACAGGGGGCGCGAAATGAAAAACTGTTTTTT
CDR3aa: CSAPGQGARNEKLFF

j_gene: TRBJ2-3
len: 14
v_gene: TRBV5-1
d_gene: TRBD1
abundance: few
CDR3nt: TGCGCCAGCATCCAAGGACAGGGACCAGATACGCAGTATTTT
CDR3aa: CASIQGQGPDTQYF

j_gene: TRBJ2-6
len: 14
v_gene: TRBV6-5
d_gene: TRBD1
abundance: .
CDR3nt: TGTGCCAGCAGTTCGGACAGGGGAGACAACGTCCTGACTTTC
CDR3aa: CASSSDRGDNVLTF

j_gene: TRBJ2-7
len: 16
v_gene: TRBV6-5
d_gene: TRBD2
abundance: few
CDR3nt: TGTGCCAGCAGTTACTGGGGTCTAGCGGACTCCTACGAGCAGTACTTC
CDR3aa: CASSYWGLADSYEQYF

j_gene: TRBJ1-5
len: 15
v_gene: TRBV4-2
d_gene: TRBD1
abundance: many
CDR3nt: TGTGCCAGCAGCCAGGGGGGACAGCTCAATCAGCCCCAGCATTTT
CDR3aa: CASSQGGQLNQPQHF

j_gene: TRBJ1-5
len: 13
v_gene: TRBV20-1
d_gene: .
abundance: .
CDR3nt: TGCAGTGCTCCTCGACAGGCCAATCAGCCCCAGCATTTT
CDR3aa: CSAPRQANQPQHF

j_gene: TRBJ2-2
len: 14
v_gene: TRBV6-6
d_gene: TRBD2
abundance: few
CDR3nt: TGTGCCAGTGGGGGACTAGGGAACACCGGGGAGCTGTTTTTT
CDR3aa: CASGGLGNTGELFF

j_gene: TRBJ1-1
len: 14
v_gene: TRBV29-1
d_gene: .
abundance: .
CDR3nt: TGCAGCGTCCTCAAAAGGGGTAAAGGCACTGAAGCTTTCTTT
CDR3aa: CSVLKRGKGTEAFF

j_gene: TRBJ2-1
len: 15
v_gene: TRBV19
d_gene: TRBD2
abundance: many
CDR3nt: TGTGCCACCACCCGCGCCGGGGGGTCCTACAATGAGCAGTTCTTC
CDR3aa: CATTRAGGSYNEQFF

j_gene: TRBJ2-7
len: 12
v_gene: TRBV28
d_gene: .
abundance: many
CDR3nt: TGTGCCAGCAGTGAAAGGGCCTACGAGCAGTACTTC
CDR3aa: CASSERAYEQYF

j_gene: TRBJ2-1
len: 15
v_gene: TRBV2
d_gene: TRBD1
abundance: few
CDR3nt: TGTGCCCTCGCCCGGGACAGGGCTTCCTACAATGAGCAGTTCTTC
CDR3aa: CALARDRASYNEQFF

j_gene: TRBJ1-6
len: 17
v_gene: TRBV7-9
d_gene: .
abundance: few
CDR3nt: TGTGCCAGCAACTCAGGGGCCCTACTCTCCTATAATTCACCCCTCCACTTT
CDR3aa: CASNSGALLSYNSPLHF

j_gene: TRBJ2-5
len: 15
v_gene: TRBV5-4
d_gene: .
abundance: many
CDR3nt: TGTGCCAGCAGCCAAGCGACATATCTCCAAGAGACCCAGTACTTC
CDR3aa: CASSQATYLQETQYF

j_gene: TRBJ1-3
len: 16
v_gene: TRBV7-2
d_gene: .
abundance: few
CDR3nt: TGTGCCAGCAGCTTTTTTTACGGGAGCTCTGGAAACACCATATATTTT
CDR3aa: CASSFFYGSSGNTIYF

j_gene: TRBJ1-4
len: 16
v_gene: TRBV12-3/TRBV12-4
d_gene: .
abundance: few
CDR3nt: TGTGCCAGCAGTTTATGGGGGTTAAGAACTAATGAAAAACTGTTTTTT
CDR3aa: CASSLWGLRTNEKLFF

j_gene: TRBJ1-1
len: 15
v_gene: TRBV7-2
d_gene: .
abundance: few
CDR3nt: TGTGCCAGCAGCTTAGCGCCAGGCAGGAACACTGAAGCTTTCTTT
CDR3aa: CASSLAPGRNTEAFF

j_gene: TRBJ1-6
len: 15
v_gene: TRBV28
d_gene: .
abundance: .
CDR3nt: TGTGCCAGCACCTCTTCGGGGGCGTATAATTCACCCCTCCACTTT
CDR3aa: CASTSSGAYNSPLHF

j_gene: TRBJ2-1
len: 17
v_gene: TRBV10-3
d_gene: .
abundance: many
CDR3nt: TGTGCCATCAGTGAGTCTAGGGCTAGCGGGGACAGGAATGAGCAGTTCTTC
CDR3aa: CAISESRASGDRNEQFF

j_gene: TRBJ1-1
len: 14
v_gene: TRBV12-3/TRBV12-4
d_gene: .
abundance: .
CDR3nt: TGTGCCAGCAGTTTCGACCGGCCGAACACTGAAGCTTTCTTT
CDR3aa: CASSFDRPNTEAFF

j_gene: TRBJ1-1
len: 13
v_gene: TRBV6-2/TRBV6-3
d_gene: .
abundance: many
CDR3nt: TGTGCCAGCAGGGTGACAGAAAGGGCTGAAGCTTTCTTT
CDR3aa: CASRVTERAEAFF